Ten or more counts support the clone carrying this T cell receptor beta chain. These data originate in a study of metastatic and nonmetastatic thyroid tumors. V gave up 5 bases and J gave up 0 bases, with 11 bases separating them. CDR1 and CDR2 (germline): MNHNS, SASEGT. CDR3 size: 16 residues. Using MiXCR, TCRdb reanalyzed the PCR reads. In the table there are about 40,000 clones, around an eighth of which are singletons. Patients had received no treatment of any kind before thyroid surgery. The chain couples TRBV6-1 to TRBJ2-6; D remains unclear. The receptor was isolated from a female donor with papillary thyroid cancer or a benign thyroid nodule (not recorded which). Some clones in this sample may be carry-over from other donors' samples. The sequenced sample was blood. CDR3 sequence reads: CASSQFPGSGANVLTF. The DNA of the CDR3 is TGTGCCAGCAGTCAGTTCCCCGGCTCTGGGGCCAACGTCCTGACTTTC.